The source of this TCR beta chain is a study of blood T cells in healthy people across ages. The CDR3 loop spans 19 amino acids. Per the germline V gene, CDR1 is LGHNA and CDR2 is YNFKEQ. After removal of 0 bases from V and 0 bases from J, the junction contained 8 bases not matched to a gene. The sample holds many counts of this clonotype. Total RNA extracted from each sample amounted to at least 6 micrograms. The authors ran a second PCR of about 6 to 11 cycles using a sample-barcoded 5' primer and a J-beta primer mix. TCRdb reprocessed the 5' RACE reads via MiXCR and lists one record per CDR3 protein. The repertoire includes 790,000 or so distinct CDR3 sequences, around 45% of them detected once, and 15% to 20% sits in the top ten.

The sample taken for sequencing was blood. The clonotype originates from a man older than 75 in good health. The J gene is TRBJ2-4, the V gene TRBV4-2; 10 bases map to TRBD2. CDR3 sequence reads: CASSQEPSGSFLAKNIQYF. The CDR3 region has the DNA TGTGCCAGCAGCCAAGAACCTAGCGGGAGTTTTCTAGCCAAAAACATTCAGTACTTC.